Below, 29 T cell receptor beta chains from the same sample are listed, as sequenced in a study of blood T cell repertoires in COVID-19. Profiled with immunoSEQ multiplex PCR; TCRdb holds only in-frame clones, not every one. The repertoire holds hundreds of thousands of clones, with roughly 90% as singletons. Sample: peripheral blood. These TCRs come from a woman aged 25 to 39 with active or convalescent COVID-19.

The rearrangement joins TRBV27 to TRBJ1-5; tentatively, D is TRBD1 (5 bases). The CDR3 has 15 residues. In germline, CDR1 is MNHEY, CDR2 SMNVEV (reference sequence). Trimming removed 2 bases from V and 2 bases from J, with 10 bases in between. The CDR3 coding sequence is TGTGCCAGCAGTTTAAGGGGATTCGGCAATCAGCCCCAGCATTTT. Translated, it gives CASSLRGFGNQPQHF.

J is TRBJ1-4 and V is TRBV7-2; TRBD1 is a possible D gene (5 bases). CDR1 and CDR2 (germline): SGHTA, FQGNSA. The ends were cut back, 3 bases at V and 7 bases at J, with 15 bases in the middle. The length of the CDR3 is 15 residues. CDR3 region: CASSFRAGVAEKLFF. In DNA form, the CDR3 reads TGTGCCAGCAGCTTCCGGGCGGGGGTGGCTGAAAAACTGTTTTTT. Full variable domain (rest looked up from reference TRBV7-2 and TRBJ1-4): GAGVSQSPSNKVTEKGKDVELRCDPISGHTALYWYRQSLGQGLEFLIYFQGNSAPDKSGLPSDRFSAERTGGSVSTLTIQRTQQEDSAVYLCASSFRAGVAEKLFFGSGTQLSVL.

The chain employs TRBV19 and TRBJ2-1; D might be TRBD2 (5 bases). Germline values: CDR1 LNHDA, CDR2 SQIVND (reference sequence). Trimming shortened V by 7 bases and J by 0 bases, and 10 bases separated the two germline ends. This CDR3 is 14 amino acids long. The CDR3 nucleotides read TGTGCCAGTAAGGAGGCAGACTCCTACAATGAGCAGTTCTTC. It translates to CASKEADSYNEQFF.

Details on this clone: Distinct nucleotide sequences in the sample also encode this CDR3. The gene calls are TRBV3-1 (or the pseudogene TRBV3-2) and TRBJ1-1; perhaps TRBD1 as D (5 bases). V lost 4 bases, J lost 4 bases, and 10 bases lay in between. Germline V lookup: CDR1 LGHDT, CDR2 YNNKEL (reference sequence). This CDR3 has 13 amino acids. The chain's CDR3 is CASSRGGGTEAFF. In DNA form, the CDR3 reads TGTGCCAGCAGCCGCGGGGGGGGCACTGAAGCTTTCTTT.

This clone was counted between two and nine times. The chain recombines TRBV30 with TRBJ1-2; D might be TRBD1 (5 bases). Trimming took 1 base from V and 5 from J, leaving 8 bases between them. This CDR3 comprises 12 residues. Looked up from germline, CDR1 is GTSNPN and CDR2 is SVGIG (reference sequence). In DNA form, the CDR3 reads TGTGCCTGGAGTGCGCGGGGGTATGGCTACACCTTC. As protein: CAWSARGYGYTF.

The V gene is TRBV6-1, the J gene TRBJ1-4, with TRBD1 matching over 10 bases. The V gene end was trimmed by 4 bases and the J gene end by 11 bases; junction bases not matched to a gene: 13. Germline CDR1 MNHNS, CDR2 SASEGT. The CDR3 is 16 residues long. CDR3 sequence: CASSVGTGTGAGKLFF. CDR3 in DNA: TGTGCCAGCAGTGTGGGAACCGGGACAGGGGCTGGGAAACTGTTTTTT.

The rearrangement uses TRBV5-4 and TRBJ2-3; 13 nucleotides line up with TRBD2. V trimming: 4 bases; J trimming: 0 bases; junction bases outside the gene matches: 14. This CDR3 spans 20 amino acids. Looked up from germline, CDR1 is SGHNT and CDR2 is YYREEE (reference sequence). CDR3 region: CASSPKNRRTSGRSTDTQYF. CDR3 nucleotides: TGTGCCAGCAGCCCCAAGAATAGGAGGACTAGCGGGAGAAGCACAGATACGCAGTATTTT.

The chain carries TRBV6-2 or TRBV6-3 and TRBJ2-7; 9 bases map to TRBD2. This CDR3 spans 16 amino acids. Germline V gene sequence: CDR1 MNHEY, CDR2 SVGEGT. Trimming cost V 0 bases and J 2 bases; bases outside gene matches: 5. For the CDR3, the DNA is TGTGCCAGCAGTTACTCGAATGCGGGAGGGCCCTACGAGCAGTACTTC. As protein: CASSYSNAGGPYEQYF.

The V call is TRBV4-2, the J call TRBJ1-2; D gene uncertain. V gave up 4 bases and J gave up 4 bases, with 7 bases separating them. Germline CDR1 and CDR2: LGHNA and YNFKEQ. CDR3 length: 12 residues. CDR3 DNA: TGTGCCAGCAGCCCTGGGCCCTATGGCTACACCTTC. This translates into CASSPGPYGYTF.

This clone was seen a handful of times. The chain joins TRBV4-1 to TRBJ1-2; TRBD1 might be the D (5 bases). This CDR3 region has 14 residues. Germline V gene lookup returns CDR1 MGHRA and CDR2 YSYEKL. V was cut by 0 bases and J by 4 bases, with 9 bases left in between. CDR3 bases: TGCGCCAGCAGCCAAGAGGGGCAGGCCTATGGCTACACCTTC. Protein product: CASSQEGQAYGYTF.

Worth noting for this clone: The CDR3 carries no conserved terminal phenylalanine or tryptophan, so it likely arises from a read error. The DNA is omitted, as the CDR3 cannot be located on it reliably, and the CDR3 follows TCRdb's listing. The J gene is TRBJ1-2, the V gene TRBV10-1. CDR1 is WNHNN, CDR2 SYGVQD, per germline (reference sequence). Including both end residues, the CDR3 is 12 amino acids long. The CDR3 reads CASSEDGGLPDV.

The V gene is TRBV5-6, the J gene TRBJ2-2; TRBD1 matches at 9 bases. CDR3 length: 16 amino acids. Trimming at V came to 4 bases and at J to 6 bases, leaving 10 bases not matched to a gene. Germline lookup yields CDR1 SGHDT and CDR2 YYEEEE. The CDR3 region has the DNA TGTGCCAGCAGCCCAACCGGGACAGGGATACCCGGGGAGCTGTTTTTT. Its protein product is CASSPTGTGIPGELFF.

The rearrangement joins TRBV7-2 to TRBJ2-1; 9 nucleotides match TRBD1. Germline-derived CDR1 and CDR2 are SGHTA and FQGNSA. The CDR3 runs 16 residues. J lost 7 bases, V lost 5 bases, and 12 bases had no gene match. Here the CDR3 DNA reads TGTGCCAGCAGCGGAACGACAGGGGGAATGTTAAATGAGCAGTTCTTC. This encodes CASSGTTGGMLNEQFF.

The sample holds one count of this clone. The chain has TRBV6-5 and TRBJ1-5, with 8 bases that match TRBD1. This CDR3 spans 13 amino acids. Germline V gene sequence: CDR1 MNHEY, CDR2 SVGAGI. Trimming removed 6 bases from V and 8 bases from J; junction bases left unmatched: 6. The CDR3 spells CASSGPTGEPQHF. The CDR3 DNA reads as TGTGCCAGCAGCGGACCGACAGGGGAGCCCCAGCATTTT.

The CDR3 protein is CASRIQGRDQPQHF. The CDR3 DNA sequence: TGTGCCAGTAGGATACAGGGGAGGGACCAGCCCCAGCATTTT. The rearrangement uses TRBV19 and TRBJ1-5; TRBD1 matches 7 bases. CDR1 LNHDA and CDR2 SQIVND come from the germline V gene (reference sequence). CDR3 size: 14 residues. Trimming at V came to 6 bases and at J to 7 bases, leaving 9 bases not matched to a gene.

This clone was counted a few times. The J gene is TRBJ1-1, the V gene TRBV29-1, with 10 bases lining up with TRBD1. With V trimmed by 1 base and J by 4 bases, 3 bases remained unmatched. This CDR3 has 14 residues. Germline V gene data show CDR1 as SQVTM and CDR2 as ANQGSEA. DNA of the CDR3: TGCAGCGTTGAAGGCTGGGACAGGGGCACTGAAGCTTTCTTT. It yields the protein CSVEGWDRGTEAFF.

This clone was observed once. The CDR3 DNA is TGTGCCAGCAGTTTATCGTCCCCGCAGGGCTCCAACTATGGCTACACCTTC. Translated: CASSLSSPQGSNYGYTF. This chain uses TRBV27 with TRBJ1-2; D is possibly TRBD1 (5 bases). The CDR3 is 17 amino acids. Germline-derived CDR1 and CDR2 are MNHEY and SMNVEV (reference sequence). Trimming removed 0 bases at V and 2 bases at J, with 16 bases between.

The rearrangement uses TRBV11-2 and TRBJ1-1, with D unresolved. There are 14 residues in the CDR3. The germline V and J ends were trimmed by 1 base and 4 bases, with 10 bases remaining between them. Germline CDR1 is SGHAT and CDR2 is FQNNGV. CDR3 in amino acids: CASSLGAPGTEAFF. The CDR3 nucleotides are TGTGCCAGCAGCTTAGGTGCCCCGGGCACTGAAGCTTTCTTT.

V gene TRBV30 combines with J gene TRBJ2-7; the match to TRBD2 covers 9 bases. Per the germline V gene, CDR1 is GTSNPN and CDR2 is SVGIG (reference sequence). With 0 bases clipped from V and 3 bases from J, the junction kept 6 bases outside the gene matches. This CDR3 is 15 amino acids long. DNA for the CDR3: TGTGCCTGGAGTGTACGCGGGAGGGATCTCTACGAGCAGTACTTC. Its protein product is CAWSVRGRDLYEQYF.

Here the CDR3 DNA reads TGTGCCAGCAGTCGTACAATGAACACTGAAGCTTTCTTT. Translation gives CASSRTMNTEAFF. The chain couples TRBV12-3 or TRBV12-4 to TRBJ1-1; no firm D call. The CDR3 covers 13 residues. The V gene lost 5 bases and the J gene lost 0 bases, with 7 bases spanning the gap.

This clone was seen only once. V usage is TRBV5-1 and J usage is TRBJ1-1, with a weak D call TRBD1 (5 bases). The CDR3 is made up of 15 amino acids. CDR1 and CDR2 from the germline V gene are SGHRS and YFSETQ. The ends were cut back, 4 bases at V and 1 base at J, with 14 bases in the middle. The CDR3 here is CASSPTGQGNTEAFF. The CDR3 bases are TGCGCCAGCAGCCCCACGGGCCAGGGGAACACTGAAGCTTTCTTT.

This clone was seen only a few times. The chain recombines TRBV7-8 with TRBJ2-1, with 13 bases aligning to TRBD2. CDR1 and CDR2 (germline): SGHVS, FQNEAQ. The CDR3 has 19 amino acids. V lost 2 bases to trimming and J lost 4 bases; unmatched junction nucleotides: 11. The DNA for the CDR3 is TGTGCCAGCAGCTTAAGCACTAGCGGGAGGGCCCTTAGTTACAATGAGCAGTTCTTC. Its translation: CASSLSTSGRALSYNEQFF.

The CDR3 here is CASSSGPGQGKGYTF. The CDR3 nucleotides are TGTGCCAGCAGCTCCGGTCCGGGACAGGGCAAAGGCTACACCTTC. The V and J genes are TRBV7-8 and TRBJ1-2, with 9 positions matching TRBD1. CDR1 SGHVS and CDR2 FQNEAQ come from the germline V gene. V shed 4 bases, J shed 8 bases, and the junction held 11 bases outside the gene matches. This CDR3 spans 15 amino acids.

The V gene is TRBV3-1 (or the pseudogene TRBV3-2), the J gene TRBJ1-1; 7 nucleotides line up with TRBD1. Unmatched junction bases numbered 8, after V lost 3 bases and J lost 10 bases. The CDR3 contains 13 residues. The germline V gene has CDR1 LGHDT and CDR2 YNNKEL (reference sequence). In nucleotides, the CDR3 is TGTGCCAGCAGCCAGCTAACAGGGGTTAGAGCTTTCTTT. Protein: CASSQLTGVRAFF.

This chain links TRBV6-1 with TRBJ1-5, with a tentative D call TRBD1 (6 bases). The CDR3 sequence is 14 residues long. CDR1 is MNHNS, CDR2 SASEGT, per germline. The V end was cut by 0 bases, the J end by 7 bases, with 10 bases between. CDR3 loop: CASSEASGAQPQHF. DNA of the CDR3: TGTGCCAGCAGTGAAGCCTCAGGGGCCCAGCCCCAGCATTTT.

This clone was seen only once. The CDR3, as DNA: TGTGCCAGTAGTTCAGGGGGCGTCAACGAGCAGTACTTC. Translated: CASSSGGVNEQYF. The chain has TRBV19 and TRBJ2-7; 8 bases are a match to TRBD1. V trimming: 5 bases; J trimming: 5 bases; junction bases outside the gene matches: 5. This CDR3 has 13 residues. Germline V gives CDR1 LNHDA, CDR2 SQIVND (reference sequence). Full variable domain (remainder filled in from reference TRBV19 and TRBJ2-7): DGGITQSPKYLFRKEGQNVTLSCEQNLNHDAMYWYRQDPGQGLRLIYYSQIVNDFQKGDIAEGYSVSREKKESFPLTVTSAQKNPTAFYLCASSSGGVNEQYFGPGTRLTVT.

This clone occurred a few times. The V call is TRBV2, the J call TRBJ1-1, with 8 bases lining up with TRBD1. After removal of 6 bases from V and 1 base from J, the junction contained 4 bases not matched to a gene. This CDR3 has 14 amino acids. Germline CDR1 SNHLY, CDR2 FYNNEI. This chain's CDR3 is CASRGDRGNTEAFF. DNA of the CDR3: TGTGCCAGCAGGGGCGACAGGGGGAACACTGAAGCTTTCTTT.

This chain uses TRBV5-1 with TRBJ2-7, with D maybe TRBD1 (6 bases). V was trimmed by 2 bases and J by 6 bases, leaving 15 bases between them. CDR3 length equals 14 residues. CDR1 and CDR2 (germline): SGHRS, YFSETQ. The CDR3 DNA reads as TGCGCCAGCAGCTTAGGACAGAGACAGAGCGAGCAGTACTTC. Translated: CASSLGQRQSEQYF.

The chain combines TRBV5-1 with TRBJ2-3; TRBD2 aligns across 10 bases. The CDR3 has 16 residues. The germline CDR1 and CDR2 sequences are SGHRS and YFSETQ. Germline trimming cut 4 bases from V and 2 bases from J; bases unmatched to any gene: 7. CDR3 in DNA: TGCGCCAGCAGCCCTAGGACTAGCGGAATCACAGATACGCAGTATTTT. Translated, it gives CASSPRTSGITDTQYF.